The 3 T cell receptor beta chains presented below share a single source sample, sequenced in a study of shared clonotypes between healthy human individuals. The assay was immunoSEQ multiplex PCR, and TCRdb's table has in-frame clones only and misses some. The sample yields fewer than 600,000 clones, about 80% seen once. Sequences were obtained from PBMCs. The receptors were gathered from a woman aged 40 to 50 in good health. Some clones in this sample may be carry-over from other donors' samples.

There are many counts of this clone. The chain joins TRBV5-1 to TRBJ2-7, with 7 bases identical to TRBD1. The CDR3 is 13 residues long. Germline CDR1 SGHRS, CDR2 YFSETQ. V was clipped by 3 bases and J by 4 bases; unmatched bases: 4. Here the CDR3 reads CASSSSGGYEQYF. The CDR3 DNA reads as TGCGCCAGCAGCTCTTCAGGGGGTTACGAGCAGTACTTC.

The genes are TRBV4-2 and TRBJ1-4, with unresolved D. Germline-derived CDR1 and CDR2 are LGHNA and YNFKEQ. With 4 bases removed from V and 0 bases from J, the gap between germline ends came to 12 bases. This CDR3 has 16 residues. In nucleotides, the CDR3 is TGTGCCAGCAGCCGGGAGCACAGCGCAACTAATGAAAAACTGTTTTTT. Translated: CASSREHSATNEKLFF.

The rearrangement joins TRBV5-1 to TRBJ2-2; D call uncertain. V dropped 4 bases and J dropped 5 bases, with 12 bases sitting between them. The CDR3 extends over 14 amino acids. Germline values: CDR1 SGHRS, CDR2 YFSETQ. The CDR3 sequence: CASSRGGETGELFF. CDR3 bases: TGCGCCAGCAGCAGAGGTGGCGAGACCGGGGAGCTGTTTTTT. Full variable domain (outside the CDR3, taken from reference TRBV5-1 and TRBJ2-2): KAGVTQTPRYLIKTRGQQVTLSCSPISGHRSVSWYQQTPGQGLQFLFEYFSETQRNKGNFPGRFSGRQFSNSRSEMNVSTLELGDSALYLCASSRGGETGELFFGEGSRLTVL.